This TCR beta chain is from a study of a mutant IDH1 vaccine in newly diagnosed glioma. TCRdb's table, derived via immunoSEQ multiplex PCR, lists solely in-frame clones and lacks some. The sample has tens of thousands of clones; about 70% are singletons. With regard to this clone: Its antigen is not identified. Germline is not matched at one junction end, which may reflect a read error.

Time point described: week 11, during vaccination. Doses comprised 300 ug of mutant IDH1 20-mer peptide each, plus topical imiquimod. The sample here was peripheral blood mononuclear cells (PBMCs), taken from a glioma patient whose treatment included an IDH1 peptide vaccine. This TCR derives from a young man with glioma. Some clones in this sample may be carry-over from other donors' samples.

The CDR3 here is CASSLGLAADTQYF. The CDR3 region has the DNA TGTGCTAGCAGCTTAGGGCTAGCAGCCGATACGCAGTATTTT. This chain connects TRBV7-7 to TRBJ2-3; TRBD2 is a possible D gene (5 bases). The CDR3 loop spans 14 amino acids. Germline V gene data show CDR1 as SSHAT and CDR2 as FNYEAQ (reference sequence).